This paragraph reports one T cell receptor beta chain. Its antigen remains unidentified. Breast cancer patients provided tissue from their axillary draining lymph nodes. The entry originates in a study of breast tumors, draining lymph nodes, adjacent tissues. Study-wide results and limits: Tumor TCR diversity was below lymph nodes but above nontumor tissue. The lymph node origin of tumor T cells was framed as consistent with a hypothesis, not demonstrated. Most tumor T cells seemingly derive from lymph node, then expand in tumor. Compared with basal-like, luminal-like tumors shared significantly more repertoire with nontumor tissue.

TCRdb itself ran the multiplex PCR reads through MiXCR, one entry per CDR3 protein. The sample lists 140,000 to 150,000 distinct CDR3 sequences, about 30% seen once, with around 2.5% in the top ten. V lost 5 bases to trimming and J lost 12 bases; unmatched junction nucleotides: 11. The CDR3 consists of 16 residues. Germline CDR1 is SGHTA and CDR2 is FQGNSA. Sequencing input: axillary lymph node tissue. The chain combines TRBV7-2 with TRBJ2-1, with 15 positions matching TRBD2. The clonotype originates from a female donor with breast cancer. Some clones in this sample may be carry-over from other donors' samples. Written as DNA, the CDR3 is TGTGCCAGCAGCCCAGGACTAGCGGGGGGGCAGGATACGCAGTTCTTC. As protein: CASSPGLAGGQDTQFF.